The next 23 T cell receptor beta chains were all read from a single sample in a study of Ad26.COV2.S vaccination and SARS-CoV-2 variants. Assay used: immunoSEQ multiplex PCR; TCRdb lists only in-frame clones, some missing. The sample consists of 500,000 or so clones, 85% to 90% of them appearing once. Treatment specified: some 19 received Ad26.COV2.S at low or high dose, single or two shots; five or six received placebo; per-sample allocation not given. Day 63 after the first vaccine or placebo injection was the time point for sampling. The specimen was peripheral blood, collected in a trial of Ad26.COV2.S vaccine versus placebo. The receptors here all came from a person between 18 and 59 years old who received the Ad26.COV2.S COVID-19 vaccine or a placebo.

The chain joins TRBV27 to TRBJ1-6, with 7 bases lining up with TRBD1. This CDR3 has 19 amino acids. J was trimmed by 0 bases and V by 3 bases; bases with no gene match: 11. Germline assignment: CDR1 MNHEY and CDR2 SMNVEV (reference sequence). The CDR3 here is CASSLNVQGVSSYNSPLHF. The DNA of the CDR3 is TGTGCCAGCAGTTTGAATGTGCAGGGGGTCAGCTCCTATAATTCACCCCTCCACTTT.

The chain couples TRBV7-3 to TRBJ2-1; TRBD2 agrees at 10 bases. The CDR3 runs to 15 residues. Germline values: CDR1 SGHTA, CDR2 FQGTGA. V gave up 4 bases and J gave up 4 bases; unmatched junction bases: 4. The CDR3 region is CASSSSGGQYNEQFF. CDR3 nucleotides: TGTGCCAGCAGCTCTAGCGGGGGCCAATACAATGAGCAGTTCTTC.

This chain joins TRBV11-3 and TRBJ1-4; TRBD1 matches at 7 bases. The J segment lost 5 bases and the V segment lost 8 bases, leaving 2 bases of the junction unmatched. Germline CDR1 SGHNT, CDR2 YENEEA. The CDR3 contains 12 residues. This CDR3 is CASGTENEKLFF. CDR3 DNA sequence: TGTGCCAGCGGGACAGAAAATGAAAAACTGTTTTTT.

The V and J genes are TRBV20-1 and TRBJ1-2, with 8 bases fitting TRBD1. CDR3 size: 13 residues. The J segment lost 3 bases and the V segment lost 3 bases, leaving 3 bases of the junction unmatched. Germline CDR1 and CDR2: DFQATT and SNEGSKA (reference sequence). In DNA form, the CDR3 reads TGCAGTGCTAGTCAGGGGGCGTACTATGGCTACACCTTC. It translates to CSASQGAYYGYTF.

The chain recombines TRBV6-6 with TRBJ1-6; 7 bases map to TRBD1. CDR1 MNHNY and CDR2 SVGAGI come from the germline V gene (reference sequence). With V trimmed by 2 bases and J by 4 bases, 5 bases remained unmatched. The CDR3 sequence is 16 residues long. CDR3 amino acids: CASSYGGTAYNSPLHF. CDR3 nucleotides: TGTGCCAGCAGTTACGGGGGGACAGCTTATAATTCACCCCTCCACTTT.

The V and J genes are TRBV19 and TRBJ1-5; D may be TRBD1 (6 bases). The CDR3 runs to 16 residues. The V gene's germline CDR1 is LNHDA and CDR2 SQIVND (reference sequence). V gave up 3 bases and J gave up 7 bases, with 19 bases separating them. The CDR3, as DNA: TGTGCCAGTAGTATCCCCGGGACATATGAAGGGCAGCCCCAGCATTTT. This gives the protein CASSIPGTYEGQPQHF.

The chain joins TRBV4-3 to TRBJ1-1; maybe TRBD1 (6 bases). V was clipped by 3 bases and J by 2 bases, with 10 bases between them. Germline values: CDR1 LGHNA, CDR2 YSLEER. This CDR3 region has 14 residues. In DNA, the CDR3 is TGCGCCAGCAGCCATCTGGACAGAAACACTGAAGCTTTCTTT. Residues: CASSHLDRNTEAFF.

V usage is TRBV13 and J usage is TRBJ2-7; D call uncertain. The V gene's germline CDR1 is PRHDT and CDR2 FYEKMQ (reference sequence). This CDR3 contains 13 residues. V was pared by 5 bases and J by 3 bases, with 11 bases between. DNA for the CDR3: TGTGCCAGCAGCGAATCCGACGGCTACGAGCAGTACTTC. This encodes CASSESDGYEQYF.

As for this clone: At one end the junction does not follow the germline gene, possibly because of a read error. The chain recombines TRBV5-4 with TRBJ2-3; D not certain. CDR1 SGHNT and CDR2 YYREEE come from the germline V gene (reference sequence). This CDR3 contains 10 residues. The CDR3 nucleotides read TGTGCCAGCGGATCACCCTCCCGGGATTTT. This sequence encodes CASGSPSRDF.

The J gene is TRBJ2-2, the V gene TRBV9; weak D call: TRBD1 (7 bases). The ends were cut back, 5 bases at V and 0 bases at J, with 14 bases in the middle. Germline V CDR1 and CDR2: SGDLS, YYNGEE. This CDR3 comprises 16 residues. The CDR3 protein is CASRGGTAANTGELFF. CDR3 DNA: TGTGCCAGCAGAGGGGGGACAGCCGCGAACACCGGGGAGCTGTTTTTT. Variable domain in full (rest from reference TRBV9 and TRBJ2-2): DSGVTQTPKHLITATGQRVTLRCSPRSGDLSVYWYQQSLDQGLQFLIQYYNGEERAKGNILERFSAQQFPDLHSELNLSSLELGDSALYFCASRGGTAANTGELFFGEGSRLTVL.

The chain carries TRBV19 and TRBJ1-5; 8 bases are shared with TRBD1. CDR3 length: 17 amino acids. The trim removed 2 bases at V and 6 bases at J, leaving 12 bases unmatched. The germline V gene has CDR1 LNHDA and CDR2 SQIVND (reference sequence). CDR3 region: CASSIWQGAGGGQPQHF. The CDR3, as DNA: TGTGCCAGTAGTATATGGCAGGGGGCAGGGGGTGGTCAGCCCCAGCATTTT.

The chain recombines TRBV12-3 or TRBV12-4 with TRBJ1-2; weak D call: TRBD1 (5 bases). V gave up 5 bases and J gave up 4 bases, with 11 bases separating them. CDR3 size: 13 residues. CDR3 in amino acids: CASSPTTVYGYTF. The DNA of the CDR3 is TGTGCCAGCAGTCCCACGACAGTCTATGGCTACACCTTC.

This chain joins TRBV28 and TRBJ1-1; D is ambiguous. Germline CDR1 and CDR2: MDHEN and SYDVKM. V dropped 2 bases and J dropped 1 base, with 5 bases sitting between them. The CDR3 is made up of 13 amino acids. CDR3 in amino acids: CASSLTRNTEAFF. For the CDR3, the DNA is TGTGCCAGCAGTTTAACCCGGAACACTGAAGCTTTCTTT.

This rearrangement joins TRBV2 to TRBJ2-5; 13 nucleotides align to TRBD2. The germline V gene has CDR1 SNHLY and CDR2 FYNNEI. V was clipped by 6 bases and J by 3 bases; unmatched bases: 4. The CDR3 is 15 residues long. CDR3 in DNA: TGTGCCAGCAGAGCCACTAGCGGGGGGGAAGAGACCCAGTACTTC. As protein: CASRATSGGEETQYF. The variable domain in full, completed from reference TRBV2 and TRBJ2-5, reads EPEVTQTPSHQVTQMGQEVILRCVPISNHLYFYWYRQILGQKVEFLVSFYNNEISEKSEIFDDQFSVERPDGSNFTLKIRSTKLEDSAMYFCASRATSGGEETQYFGPGTRLLVL.

The rearrangement joins TRBV7-3 to TRBJ2-5; D is ambiguous. Looked up from germline, CDR1 is SGHTA and CDR2 is FQGTGA. Trimming pared 1 base from V and 5 bases from J, leaving 11 bases between. The CDR3 is 14 amino acids. The CDR3 protein is CASSLMGSAETQYF. The CDR3 nucleotides are TGTGCCAGCAGCTTAATGGGCTCGGCGGAGACCCAGTACTTC. Together with reference TRBV7-3 and TRBJ2-5, the CDR3 gives the full variable domain: GAGVSQTPSNKVTEKGKYVELRCDPISGHTALYWYRQSLGQGPEFLIYFQGTGAADDSGLPNDRFFAVRPEGSVSTLKIQRTERGDSAVYLCASSLMGSAETQYFGPGTRLLVL.

The J gene is TRBJ2-1, the V gene TRBV6-5; 9 bases are a match to TRBD2. The CDR3 runs 15 residues. CDR1 is MNHEY, CDR2 SVGAGI, per germline. The ends lost 1 base at V and 10 bases at J; junction bases unmatched: 8. DNA for the CDR3: TGTGCCAGCAGTTACTTTAGCGGGAGAGGGAGAGAGCAGTTCTTC. It translates to CASSYFSGRGREQFF.

This clone was found a few times. V is TRBV5-6 and J is TRBJ1-3; 8 bases fit TRBD1. This CDR3 has 14 amino acids. V shed 5 bases, J shed 2 bases, and the junction held 3 bases outside the gene matches. Germline CDR1 is SGHDT and CDR2 is YYEEEE. CDR3 DNA sequence: TGTGCCAGCAGACCGACAGGGGCTGGAAACACCATATATTTT. Encoded protein: CASRPTGAGNTIYF. The variable domain in full, with the rest retrieved from reference TRBV5-6 and TRBJ1-3, is DAGVTQSPTHLIKTRGQQVTLRCSPKSGHDTVSWYQQALGQGPQFIFQYYEEEERQRGNFPDRFSGHQFPNYSSELNVNALLLGDSALYLCASRPTGAGNTIYFGEGSWLTVV.

This chain uses TRBV10-3 with TRBJ1-2; D is undetermined. Trimming removed 5 bases from V and 3 bases from J, with 16 bases in between. Germline CDR1 and CDR2: ENHRY and SYGVKD. There are 15 residues in the CDR3. The CDR3 DNA is TGTGCCATCAGTAGTCTTAGGACGGACCACTATGGCTACACCTTC. As protein: CAISSLRTDHYGYTF.

The table lists this clone with a few counts. CDR3 nucleotide sequence: TGTGCCAGCAGTCGGGCGGCAGGGGGCAAGTTACGACTGTTTTTT. It specifies CASSRAAGGKLRLFF. The rearrangement joins TRBV28 to TRBJ1-4; 8 nucleotides match TRBD1. The V gene end was trimmed by 5 bases and the J gene end by 13 bases; junction bases not matched to a gene: 15. The CDR3 extends over 15 amino acids. The germline V gene has CDR1 MDHEN and CDR2 SYDVKM.

CDR3 protein: CASRGYSQPQHF. For the CDR3, the DNA is TGTGCCAGCAGGGGTTACAGTCAGCCCCAGCATTTT. The V gene is TRBV28, the J gene TRBJ1-5; D gene unclear. CDR3 length equals 12 residues. The V and J ends lost 6 bases and 6 bases respectively, with 9 bases between them. Germline V gene sequence: CDR1 MDHEN, CDR2 SYDVKM. Full variable domain (outside the CDR3, taken from reference TRBV28 and TRBJ1-5): DVKVTQSSRYLVKRTGEKVFLECVQDMDHENMFWYRQDPGLGLRLIYFSYDVKMKEKGDIPEGYSVSREKKERFSLILESASTNQTSMYLCASRGYSQPQHFGDGTRLSIL.

The CDR3 reads CASSIDVGGTVNTGELFF. CDR3 in DNA: TGTGCCAGTAGTATAGATGTGGGCGGGACAGTGAACACCGGGGAGCTGTTTTTT. The V and J genes are TRBV19 and TRBJ2-2, with a tentative D call TRBD1 (7 bases). Germline loops: CDR1 LNHDA, CDR2 SQIVND (reference sequence). The CDR3 is 18 amino acids. Trimming took 0 bases from V and 1 from J, leaving 15 bases between them. Full variable domain (rest looked up from reference TRBV19 and TRBJ2-2): DGGITQSPKYLFRKEGQNVTLSCEQNLNHDAMYWYRQDPGQGLRLIYYSQIVNDFQKGDIAEGYSVSREKKESFPLTVTSAQKNPTAFYLCASSIDVGGTVNTGELFFGEGSRLTVL.

This clone has only a few counts. V gene TRBV30 combines with J gene TRBJ1-2; no definite D call. Trimming pared 1 base from V and 8 bases from J, leaving 5 bases between. Germline V gives CDR1 GTSNPN, CDR2 SVGIG (reference sequence). The CDR3 extends over 10 amino acids. This CDR3 is CAWSGAGYTF. The DNA for the CDR3 is TGTGCCTGGAGTGGGGCCGGCTACACCTTC.

This chain links TRBV6-6 with TRBJ1-1; D unresolved. The CDR3 runs to 13 residues. V shed 8 bases and J shed 2 bases, with 12 bases lying between them. Looked up from germline, CDR1 is MNHNY and CDR2 is SVGAGI (reference sequence). CDR3 sequence: CASGPAKNTEAFF. In nucleotides, the CDR3 is TGTGCCAGCGGACCAGCGAAAAACACTGAAGCTTTCTTT.